These 24 T cell receptor beta chains came from one sample sequenced in a study of T cells in Graves' hyperthyroidism and ophthalmopathy. TCR beta CDR3 region amplification was performed from RNA transcripts. Using the HTBI primer set, a first-round RT-PCR was run on the TCR CDR3. TCRdb passed the multiplex PCR reads through MiXCR, listing each CDR3 protein once. The data contain about 640,000 distinct CDR3 sequences, about a fifth of them singletons. The sequenced material came from blood. The receptors were sampled from a man aged 25-45 years with Graves' ophthalmopathy.

This clonotype was observed a few times. The chain combines TRBV4-1 with TRBJ1-6; TRBD1 aligns across 12 bases. The J segment lost 9 bases and the V segment lost 2 bases, leaving 14 bases of the junction unmatched. Germline values: CDR1 MGHRA, CDR2 YSYEKL. The CDR3 sequence is 19 residues long. Written as DNA, the CDR3 is TGCGCCAGCAGCCAACATCCGGGACAGGGGGCGCCACCGGGTTCACCCCTCCACTTT. This gives the protein CASSQHPGQGAPPGSPLHF.

In this sample, this clonotype turned up many times. The chain links TRBV30 to TRBJ1-1; possible D gene TRBD1, 5 bases. CDR3 size: 15 residues. V lost 0 bases and J lost 4, with 15 bases in between. Germline V gene data show CDR1 as GTSNPN and CDR2 as SVGIG (reference sequence). The CDR3: CAWSVGGGGRTEAFF. The CDR3 DNA is TGTGCCTGGAGTGTGGGCGGGGGTGGGCGCACTGAAGCTTTCTTT. The complete variable domain, with remaining parts taken from reference TRBV30 and TRBJ1-1, reads SQTIHQWPATLVQPVGSPLSLECTVEGTSNPNLYWYRQAAGRGLQLLFYSVGIGQISSEVPQNLSASRPQDRQFILSSKKLLLSDSGFYLCAWSVGGGGRTEAFFGQGTRLTVV.

This clonotype was detected a few times. This chain connects TRBV24-1 to TRBJ2-7; possible D gene TRBD1, 5 bases. This CDR3 contains 13 residues. Germline V gives CDR1 KGHDR, CDR2 SFDVKD. V dropped 0 bases and J dropped 6 bases, with 8 bases sitting between them. DNA of the CDR3: TGTGCCACCAGTGATTTGTTCAGGGCCGAGCAGTACTTC. Its translation is CATSDLFRAEQYF.

The sample holds many counts of this clonotype. V is TRBV28 and J is TRBJ1-5, with D perhaps matching TRBD1 (6 bases). Trimming pared 8 bases from V and 3 bases from J, leaving 11 bases between. From germline, CDR1 is MDHEN and CDR2 SYDVKM. The CDR3 contains 13 residues. CDR3 region: CASSGQLNQPQHF. CDR3 DNA sequence: TGTGCCAGCTCAGGACAGCTCAATCAGCCCCAGCATTTT.

This chain joins TRBV7-9 and TRBJ2-1; D tentatively reads TRBD1 or TRBD2 (6 bases each). The V end was cut by 2 bases, the J end by 7 bases, with 18 bases between. The CDR3 totals 16 residues. Per germline, CDR1 SEHNR and CDR2 FQNEAQ (reference sequence). CDR3 nucleotides: TGTGCCAGCAGCTTATCGTCCGGGGGCTATGGTAATGAGCAGTTCTTC. It is translated as CASSLSSGGYGNEQFF.

This clonotype was seen ten or more times. The rearrangement links TRBV27 to TRBJ2-7; D possibly corresponds to TRBD2 (6 bases). CDR1 MNHEY and CDR2 SMNVEV come from the germline V gene (reference sequence). The CDR3 runs 13 residues. The V and J ends lost 1 base and 3 bases respectively, with 7 bases between them. CDR3 bases: TGTGCCAGCAGTTTATGGGGAGGCTACGAGCAGTACTTC. Residues: CASSLWGGYEQYF.

This clonotype showed up many times. An end of the junction does not agree with germline; a read error may underlie this. The chain has TRBV5-1 and TRBJ2-3; 14 nucleotides match TRBD2. Germline V lookup: CDR1 SGHRS, CDR2 YFSETQ. The CDR3 spans 15 residues. In nucleotides, the CDR3 is TGTGCCAGCAGTACGGGACTAGCGGGAGCAGATACGCAGTATTTT. This gives the protein CASSTGLAGADTQYF.

J is TRBJ2-7 and V is TRBV28, with D possibly TRBD2 on 5 matching bases. Trimming stripped 3 bases from V and 2 bases from J, with 14 bases between. The CDR3 runs to 15 residues. Per germline, CDR1 MDHEN and CDR2 SYDVKM. In DNA, the CDR3 is TGTGCCAGCAGTTTGGGCGGGCGCCTTACCTACGAGCAGTACTTC. Its translation is CASSLGGRLTYEQYF.

The table lists this clonotype with a few counts. The chain employs TRBV27 and TRBJ2-4; TRBD2 aligns across 7 bases. The germline gives CDR1 MNHEY, CDR2 SMNVEV (reference sequence). The junction had 11 bases not matched to a gene; V was cut back by 8 bases and J by 7 bases. The CDR3 consists of 14 residues. The CDR3 loop is CASREREGFNIQYF. Here the CDR3 DNA reads TGTGCCAGCCGAGAAAGGGAGGGTTTCAACATTCAGTACTTC.

This clonotype was seen only a few times. The rearrangement uses TRBV30 and TRBJ1-5; 8 bases agree with TRBD1. The CDR3 runs 13 residues. CDR1 and CDR2 from the germline V gene are GTSNPN and SVGIG (reference sequence). V dropped 0 bases and J dropped 5; count of bases not matched to a gene: 0. The CDR3 loop is CAWSVDRDQPQHF. In nucleotides, the CDR3 is TGTGCCTGGAGTGTGGACAGGGATCAGCCCCAGCATTTT.

This clonotype occurred a few times. This chain uses TRBV20-1 with TRBJ1-5; D not certain. CDR1 is DFQATT and CDR2 is SNEGSKA in the germline V gene (reference sequence). The ends were cut back, 3 bases at V and 7 bases at J, with 7 bases in the middle. The CDR3 runs to 11 residues. CDR3 bases: TGCAGTGCTAGTGAGGGCCAGCCCCAGCATTTT. It encodes CSASEGQPQHF.

The rearrangement joins TRBV20-1 to TRBJ1-1; no reliable D call. The CDR3 runs to 13 residues. CDR1 DFQATT and CDR2 SNEGSKA come from the germline V gene (reference sequence). Between the trimmed V and J ends, which lost 5 bases and 7 bases, there was a span of 17 bases. The CDR3 reads CSAASLGGGEAFF. CDR3 DNA sequence: TGCAGTGCTGCTAGTCTAGGAGGCGGTGAAGCTTTCTTT.

A few counts support this clonotype. The V gene is TRBV9, the J gene TRBJ1-2, with TRBD1 as a possible D gene (5 bases). The CDR3 totals 14 residues. In germline, CDR1 is SGDLS, CDR2 YYNGEE. The V and J ends lost 0 bases and 2 bases respectively, with 8 bases between them. Here the CDR3 DNA reads TGTGCCAGCAGCGTAGACGGGGGGAACTATGGCTACACCTTC. Protein sequence: CASSVDGGNYGYTF.

This clonotype was picked up many times. The rearrangement joins TRBV29-1 to TRBJ1-5; TRBD1 is a possible D gene (5 bases). Germline assignment: CDR1 SQVTM and CDR2 ANQGSEA. Trimming pared 7 bases from V and 0 bases from J, leaving 16 bases between. The CDR3 runs to 15 residues. The CDR3 reads CSALLTGNSNQPQHF. CDR3 sequence (DNA): TGCAGCGCATTATTAACAGGCAATAGCAATCAGCCCCAGCATTTT.

This clonotype was found many times. The rearrangement uses TRBV6-1 and TRBJ2-7; 8 nucleotides align to TRBD1. Trimming removed 5 bases from V and 3 bases from J; junction bases left unmatched: 12. Germline CDR1 is MNHNS and CDR2 is SASEGT. The CDR3 length is 16 residues. The CDR3 DNA reads TGTGCCAGCAGTCCCTTGGGACAGGCTGGGGTCTACGAGCAGTACTTC. Its protein is CASSPLGQAGVYEQYF.

This clonotype was observed a handful of times. The chain couples TRBV30 to TRBJ2-1; D unclear. V lost 1 base to trimming and J lost 6 bases, with 4 bases between them. In germline, CDR1 is GTSNPN, CDR2 SVGIG (reference sequence). This CDR3 has 11 amino acids. The CDR3 bases are TGTGCCTGGAGTGCGGCCAATGAGCAGTTCTTC. This translates into CAWSAANEQFF.

This clonotype was counted between two and nine times. This rearrangement joins TRBV25-1 to TRBJ2-3; TRBD1 is a possible D gene (5 bases). The CDR3 loop spans 17 amino acids. Germline CDR1 MGHDK, CDR2 SYGVNS. Trimming removed 1 base from V and 2 bases from J, with 16 bases in between. The CDR3: CASSELGSGLNTDTQYF. DNA for the CDR3: TGTGCCAGCAGTGAATTGGGGTCAGGGCTCAACACAGATACGCAGTATTTT.

This clonotype has ten or more counts. The chain combines TRBV30 with TRBJ2-2; no firm D call. Between the trimmed V and J ends, which lost 1 base and 0 bases, there was a span of 6 bases. Germline lookup yields CDR1 GTSNPN and CDR2 SVGIG (reference sequence). The CDR3 length is 14 residues. The CDR3 nucleotides are TGTGCCTGGAGTGACGGAACGAACACCGGGGAGCTGTTTTTT. Amino acids: CAWSDGTNTGELFF.

This clonotype has more than one count but fewer than ten. The chain uses TRBV29-1 and TRBJ1-1; TRBD1 is a possible D gene (6 bases). Trimming removed 4 bases from V and 4 bases from J, with 7 bases in between. Germline V CDR1 and CDR2: SQVTM, ANQGSEA. The CDR3 spans 11 residues. The chain's CDR3 is CSVAGVTEAFF. The CDR3 DNA reads TGCAGCGTTGCAGGGGTCACTGAAGCTTTCTTT.

This clonotype came up a few times. The chain employs TRBV29-1 and TRBJ2-7, with unresolved D. The germline CDR1 and CDR2 sequences are SQVTM and ANQGSEA. The CDR3 is 14 amino acids. Trimming left V 0 bases short and J 0 bases short, with 9 bases between. CDR3 sequence (DNA): TGCAGCGTTGAAGATAAGGACGGCTCCTACGAGCAGTACTTC. Translation: CSVEDKDGSYEQYF.

This clonotype was detected once. The chain carries TRBV5-4 and TRBJ2-3; D gene uncertain. Germline CDR1 SGHNT, CDR2 YYREEE (reference sequence). The length of the CDR3 is 17 residues. Trimming took 3 bases from V and 4 from J, leaving 21 bases between them. The CDR3 reads CASSSPPGGLRADTQYF. The CDR3 nucleotides read TGTGCCAGCAGCTCCCCCCCGGGCGGCCTCCGGGCAGATACGCAGTATTTT.

CDR3 bases: TGTGCCACCAGTGACCTGGGACAGGCTTTGGGCGGTGAGCAGTTCTTC. Its protein product is CATSDLGQALGGEQFF. The chain carries TRBV24-1 and TRBJ2-1; TRBD1 agrees at 8 bases. Germline V gene data show CDR1 as KGHDR and CDR2 as SFDVKD. The CDR3 consists of 16 residues. The V gene end was trimmed by 4 bases and the J gene end by 9 bases; junction bases not matched to a gene: 13.

The chain joins TRBV19 to TRBJ1-5; D call uncertain. CDR3 length: 12 amino acids. Trimming pared 2 bases from V and 6 bases from J, leaving 5 bases between. CDR1 and CDR2 (germline): LNHDA, SQIVND (reference sequence). This CDR3 is CASSIPGQPQHF. The CDR3 bases are TGTGCCAGTAGTATACCTGGTCAGCCCCAGCATTTT.

The chain employs TRBV3-1 and TRBJ2-7; D possibly matches TRBD1 or TRBD2 (5 bases each). Germline-derived CDR1 and CDR2 are LGHDT and YNNKEL (reference sequence). The CDR3 loop spans 15 amino acids. Trimming left V 3 bases short and J 0 bases short, with 12 bases between. CDR3: CASSQGDGSSYEQYF. The CDR3 coding sequence is TGTGCCAGCAGCCAGGGGGATGGGAGCTCCTACGAGCAGTACTTC.